The T cell receptor beta chain under discussion was sequenced for a study of blood T cell repertoires in COVID-19. Study summary: From the United States, Italy and Spain came samples of acute and convalescent COVID-19. Nucleic acid was either cDNA or gDNA, and it came from T cells, B-cell-depleted T cells, or PBMCs.

This CDR3 spans 12 amino acids. Germline assignment: CDR1 MNHNY and CDR2 SVGAGI (reference sequence). The junction had 2 bases not matched to a gene; V was cut back by 9 bases and J by 2 bases. Here immunoSEQ multiplex PCR was the method, and the copy in TCRdb shows in-frame clones only, minus some. The sample contains approximately 41,000 clones, around 89% of which appear only once. The sample comprised peripheral blood. This chain uses TRBV6-6 with TRBJ2-7, with TRBD2 matching 9 bases. This receptor was taken from a human donor in a cohort sampled during active COVID-19. The CDR3, as DNA: TGTGCCAGTACTAGCGGGCCCTACGAGCAGTACTTC. Amino acid sequence: CASTSGPYEQYF.